One sample yielded the 4 T cell receptor beta chains listed below, sequenced in a study of OX40 agonist ivuxolimab in advanced cancers. Using immunoSEQ multiplex PCR, the repertoire was profiled, and TCRdb retains in-frame clones only, with some absent. Of tens of thousands of clones in the sample, roughly 84% were seen once. Sequencing was performed on CD4+ or CD8+ T cells sorted from blood, taken in a trial of the OX40 agonist ivuxolimab. These receptors were collected from an adult with an advanced solid tumor such as melanoma, head and neck, liver or kidney cancer.

The chain employs TRBV19 and TRBJ1-1; tentatively, D is TRBD1 (5 bases). The CDR3 is 14 residues long. Germline lookup yields CDR1 LNHDA and CDR2 SQIVND (reference sequence). V dropped 4 bases and J dropped 3 bases, with 12 bases sitting between them. The CDR3 here is CASSRLVGDTEAFF. The CDR3 coding sequence is TGTGCCAGTAGTAGGCTGGTGGGGGACACTGAAGCTTTCTTT.

The chain employs TRBV5-6 and TRBJ1-2; D is ambiguous. This CDR3 is built from 13 residues. The V end lost 4 bases, the J end lost 5 bases, and 12 bases lay between the germline ends. The germline gives CDR1 SGHDT, CDR2 YYEEEE. Written as DNA, the CDR3 is TGTGCCAGCAGCAACCCCGGGCAGTATGGCTACACCTTC. Its protein is CASSNPGQYGYTF.

The V and J genes are TRBV7-9 and TRBJ2-7, with D unresolved. Germline lookup yields CDR1 SEHNR and CDR2 FQNEAQ (reference sequence). Deletions cut 1 base from V and 2 bases from J, with 6 bases between. The CDR3 is 13 amino acids. CDR3: CASSLVGPYEQYF. The CDR3 DNA reads TGTGCCAGCAGCTTAGTAGGGCCCTACGAGCAGTACTTC.

The chain joins TRBV13 to TRBJ2-7; 9 bases match TRBD1. This CDR3 has 16 amino acids. The germline CDR1 and CDR2 sequences are PRHDT and FYEKMQ (reference sequence). V shed 0 bases and J 5 bases; nucleotides not matched to a gene: 8. In nucleotides, the CDR3 is TGTGCCAGCAGCTTAGGCCGAGGGACAGGGATTAACGAGCAGTACTTC. Translation gives CASSLGRGTGINEQYF.